Shown below are 14 T cell receptor beta chains from a single sample sequenced in a study of control samples from healthy donors and cancer patients. Clones were read by immunoSEQ multiplex PCR, and TCRdb kept only the in-frame ones, dropping some. The repertoire holds under 110,000 clones, with roughly 90% as singletons. Material for sequencing was blood. The receptor source for this set is a man aged 30 to 39 in good health.

Sample share makes this clone large. The chain joins TRBV19 to TRBJ2-5; D gene ambiguous. Germline CDR1 and CDR2: LNHDA and SQIVND (reference sequence). The CDR3 runs to 16 residues. V was cut by 0 bases and J by 3 bases, with 14 bases left in between. The DNA of the CDR3 is TGTGCCAGTAGTATAGATCCGGCCGGATGGGAAGAGACCCAGTACTTC. Its translation: CASSIDPAGWEETQYF.

This clone was observed a single time. The rearrangement joins TRBV9 to TRBJ2-5; possibly TRBD1 for D (5 bases). Germline V gives CDR1 SGDLS, CDR2 YYNGEE. Trimming took off 4 bases at V and 5 bases at J, with 21 bases between the two ends. The CDR3 contains 16 residues. In DNA form, the CDR3 reads TGTGCCAGCAGCACGATCGGTCAGGGTGGTGTGGAGACCCAGTACTTC. This gives the protein CASSTIGQGGVETQYF.

The chain employs TRBV24-1 and TRBJ2-5, with D uncertain. Deletions cut 0 bases from V and 7 bases from J, with 8 bases between. The CDR3 is 13 residues long. Germline CDR1 and CDR2: KGHDR and SFDVKD. CDR3 in amino acids: CATSDLYPGTQYF. CDR3 in DNA: TGTGCCACCAGTGATTTGTACCCTGGGACCCAGTACTTC.

The CDR3 DNA reads TGTGCCATCAGTGTGGCAGGGGATCAGCCCCAGCATTTT. This gives the protein CAISVAGDQPQHF. J is TRBJ1-5 and V is TRBV10-3, with a possible D match to TRBD1 (6 bases). The CDR3 is made up of 13 amino acids. Trimming took 4 bases from V and 5 from J, leaving 9 bases between them. Germline values: CDR1 ENHRY, CDR2 SYGVKD.

The V gene is TRBV28, the J gene TRBJ1-1; the match to TRBD1 covers 9 bases. Losses at the gene ends were 5 bases for V and 3 bases for J; bases not matched to a gene: 7. This CDR3 comprises 15 residues. Looked up from germline, CDR1 is MDHEN and CDR2 is SYDVKM. CDR3 region: CASSPGTGLYTEAFF. The CDR3 DNA reads TGTGCCAGCAGTCCCGGGACAGGGTTGTACACTGAAGCTTTCTTT.

The rearrangement links TRBV24-1 to TRBJ1-2, with 7 bases aligning to TRBD1. This CDR3 region has 13 residues. CDR1 and CDR2 from the germline V gene are KGHDR and SFDVKD. V shed 4 bases and J 8 bases; nucleotides not matched to a gene: 6. The CDR3 sequence: CATSDLTGRGYTF. The CDR3 nucleotides read TGTGCCACCAGTGACCTGACAGGGAGAGGCTACACCTTC.

The chain links TRBV5-6 to TRBJ1-1; 8 nucleotides match TRBD1. Germline V gene data show CDR1 as SGHDT and CDR2 as YYEEEE. J was trimmed by 1 base and V by 6 bases; bases with no gene match: 5. This CDR3 spans 14 amino acids. The CDR3 DNA reads TGTGCCAGCACCCCGGGGACAGGGAACACTGAAGCTTTCTTT. This codes for CASTPGTGNTEAFF. Combining the CDR3 with reference TRBV5-6 and TRBJ1-1 gives the whole variable domain DAGVTQSPTHLIKTRGQQVTLRCSPKSGHDTVSWYQQALGQGPQFIFQYYEEEERQRGNFPDRFSGHQFPNYSSELNVNALLLGDSALYLCASTPGTGNTEAFFGQGTRLTVV.

The V call is TRBV11-2, the J call TRBJ1-1, with D uncertain. The CDR3 totals 15 residues. V gave up 3 bases and J gave up 1 base, with 12 bases separating them. CDR1 and CDR2 (germline): SGHAT, FQNNGV. The CDR3 sequence: CASSLGALRNTEAFF. The CDR3 DNA reads TGTGCCAGCAGCTTGGGCGCCCTCCGGAACACTGAAGCTTTCTTT. Full variable domain (missing parts from reference TRBV11-2 and TRBJ1-1): EAGVAQSPRYKIIEKRQSVAFWCNPISGHATLYWYQQILGQGPKLLIQFQNNGVVDDSQLPKDRFSAERLKGVDSTLKIQPAKLEDSAVYLCASSLGALRNTEAFFGQGTRLTVV.

The chain employs TRBV19 and TRBJ2-1; D possibly matches TRBD1 or TRBD2 (5 bases each). Germline assignment: CDR1 LNHDA and CDR2 SQIVND (reference sequence). The length of the CDR3 is 14 residues. Trimming took 4 bases from V and 7 from J, leaving 14 bases between them. In nucleotides, the CDR3 is TGTGCCAGTAGTACCCCCTGGGGGATGAATGAGCAGTTCTTC. The encoded protein is CASSTPWGMNEQFF.

The chain couples TRBV4-1 to TRBJ2-1; TRBD2 aligns across 10 bases. Per germline, CDR1 MGHRA and CDR2 YSYEKL. CDR3 length: 16 residues. J was trimmed by 0 bases and V by 4 bases; bases with no gene match: 3. The CDR3 sequence is CASSLLAGASYNEQFF. The CDR3, as DNA: TGCGCCAGCAGCCTTCTAGCGGGGGCCTCCTACAATGAGCAGTTCTTC.

The chain joins TRBV7-3 to TRBJ2-2; the D gene could be TRBD1 or TRBD2 (7 bases each). Trimming removed 5 bases from V and 0 bases from J, with 13 bases in between. The CDR3 spans 16 residues. Germline lookup yields CDR1 SGHTA and CDR2 FQGTGA. This chain's CDR3 is CASSPQGGANTGELFF. CDR3 in DNA: TGTGCCAGCAGCCCCCAGGGGGGGGCGAACACCGGGGAGCTGTTTTTT.

The V gene is TRBV5-1, the J gene TRBJ2-1; TRBD2 is a possible D gene (5 bases). Germline V gene sequence: CDR1 SGHRS, CDR2 YFSETQ. Trimming took 2 bases from V and 4 from J, leaving 13 bases between them. The CDR3 totals 15 residues. The CDR3 coding sequence is TGCGCCAGCAGCTTAAACGGGGAGTCATACAATGAGCAGTTCTTC. Its protein product is CASSLNGESYNEQFF.

This clone was seen a handful of times. Here the CDR3 DNA reads TGCGCCAGCAGCTCTGCGGCGTACACAGATACGCAGTATTTT. Translating gives CASSSAAYTDTQYF. The J gene is TRBJ2-3, the V gene TRBV5-1, with no clear D. V shed 3 bases and J shed 2 bases, with 10 bases lying between them. CDR1 is SGHRS and CDR2 is YFSETQ in the germline V gene. This CDR3 spans 14 amino acids.

The chain employs TRBV18 and TRBJ1-5; D not resolved. Trimming cost V 2 bases and J 1 base, with 6 bases left between them. CDR3 length: 14 amino acids. Germline assignment: CDR1 KGHSH and CDR2 LQKENI. CDR3 amino acids: CASSPSGSNQPQHF. DNA for the CDR3: TGTGCCAGCTCACCATCGGGGAGCAATCAGCCCCAGCATTTT.